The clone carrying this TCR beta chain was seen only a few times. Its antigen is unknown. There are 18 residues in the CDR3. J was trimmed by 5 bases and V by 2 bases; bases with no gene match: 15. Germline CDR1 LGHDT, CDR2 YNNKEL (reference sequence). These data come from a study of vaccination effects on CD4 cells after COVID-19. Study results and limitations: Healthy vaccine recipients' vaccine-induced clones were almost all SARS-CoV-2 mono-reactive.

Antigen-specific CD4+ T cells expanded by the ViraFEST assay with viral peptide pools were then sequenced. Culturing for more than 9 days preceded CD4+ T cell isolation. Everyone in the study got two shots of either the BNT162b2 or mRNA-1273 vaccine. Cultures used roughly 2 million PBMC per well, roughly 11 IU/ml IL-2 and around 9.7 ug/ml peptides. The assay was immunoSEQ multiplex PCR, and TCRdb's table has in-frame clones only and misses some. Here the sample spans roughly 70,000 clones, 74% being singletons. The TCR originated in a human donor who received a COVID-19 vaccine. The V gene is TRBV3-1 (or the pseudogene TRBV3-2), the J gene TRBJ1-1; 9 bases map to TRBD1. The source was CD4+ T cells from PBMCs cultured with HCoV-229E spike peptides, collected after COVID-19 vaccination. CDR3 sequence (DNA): TGTGCCAGCAGCCAACCGAGAATCGCGGGACAGGGATTGACTGAAGCTTTCTTT. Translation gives CASSQPRIAGQGLTEAFF.